A selection of T cell receptor beta chains follows, all from one sample in a study of blood T cell repertoires in COVID-19. Produced via immunoSEQ multiplex PCR; TCRdb's table is partial and in-frame only. The table lists roughly 80,000 clones, approximately 86% of them singletons. Sequenced material: peripheral blood. The source of these receptors is a woman at least 80 years old with acute or convalescent COVID-19. The CDR3 runs from the conserved cysteine through the conserved F or W. D genes are given only for firm matches. A clone size is listed for some rows: how often the clone was seen (once, few, many), or a class if it is expanded.

clone size	V gene	D gene	J gene	CDR3 DNA	CDR3 protein
-	TRBV3-1/TRBV3-2	-	TRBJ1-6	TGTGCCAGCAGCCTCAGGGAGGGTTCCTATAATTCACCCCTCCACTTT	CASSLREGSYNSPLHF
-	TRBV5-6	TRBD2	TRBJ2-7	TGTGCCAGCAGCTTGGGGGGGACTAGCTACGAGCAGTACTTC	CASSLGGTSYEQYF
-	TRBV6-1	TRBD2	TRBJ2-3	TGTGCCAGCAGTGTGAGCGGGGGTTTGTCTAGCACAGATACGCAGTATTTT	CASSVSGGLSSTDTQYF
-	TRBV2	-	TRBJ2-7	TGTGCCAGCAGTGATCATGGGACTGCACCCTACGAGCAGTACTTC	CASSDHGTAPYEQYF
-	TRBV18	-	TRBJ2-1	TGTGCCAGCTCACCAGCAGTTTACAATGAGCAGTTCTTC	CASSPAVYNEQFF
-	TRBV27	-	TRBJ2-6	TGTGCCAGCAGTCCCACTGGGGCCAACGTCCTGACTTTC	CASSPTGANVLTF
few	TRBV29-1	-	TRBJ1-1	TGCAGCGTCGCCGGGTCGAAGAACACTGAAGCTTTCTTT	CSVAGSKNTEAFF
few	TRBV18	-	TRBJ1-5	TGTGCCAGCCAGGCAGGTCAGGGTCAGCCCCAGCATTTT	CASQAGQGQPQHF
-	TRBV30	TRBD1	TRBJ1-1	TGTGCCTGGAGTGTCGGACAGGGACAAACTGAAGCTTTCTTT	CAWSVGQGQTEAFF
-	TRBV5-1	-	TRBJ2-2	TGCGCCAGCAGCCCACGCGGTGGGGGGGCATTTCCCGGGGAGCTGTTTTTT	CASSPRGGGAFPGELFF
-	TRBV21-1	-	TRBJ1-6	TGTGCCAGGGACCCAGGGGATAGCTCCTATAATTCACCCCTCCACTTT	CARDPGDSSYNSPLHF
-	TRBV7-2	TRBD1	TRBJ1-6	TGTGCCAGCAGCTACAGGGGGCAGGACTCACCCCTCCACTTT	CASSYRGQDSPLHF
-	TRBV3-1/TRBV3-2	TRBD2	TRBJ2-5	TGTGCCAGCAACCTGGGACTAGCGGGAGGGCTGACCCAGTACTTC	CASNLGLAGGLTQYF
-	TRBV5-5	-	TRBJ1-5	TGTGCCAGCAGCTTGGCAGGGGTGGGTCAGCCCCAGCATTTT	CASSLAGVGQPQHF
once	TRBV18	TRBD1	TRBJ2-3	TGTGCCAGCTCGGGGACAGGGTGGGGCACAGATACGCAGTATTTT	CASSGTGWGTDTQYF
-	TRBV29-1	-	TRBJ1-1	TGCAGCGTTGATACCGGGAAGGTCGCTTTCTTT	CSVDTGKVAFF
-	TRBV6-5	TRBD2	TRBJ2-5	TGTGCCAGCAGGACCGGGGGGGCGGAGGAAGAGACCCAGTACTTC	CASRTGGAEEETQYF
-	TRBV4-1	-	TRBJ2-5	TGCGCCAGCAGCCCGATGGGAGACGGAGAGACCCAGTACTTC	CASSPMGDGETQYF
-	TRBV18	-	TRBJ2-2	TGTGCCAGCTCCACCACCCAGACTGAGGAGCTGTTTTTT	CASSTTQTEELFF
-	TRBV5-6	TRBD2	TRBJ2-7	TGTGCCAGCAGCTTGGTTGCGGGGGGCTCCTACGAGCAGTACTTC	CASSLVAGGSYEQYF
-	TRBV10-3	-	TRBJ2-2	TGTGCCATCAGCCCGACAGGACAAAACACCGGGGAGCTGTTTTTT	CAISPTGQNTGELFF
-	TRBV11-3	TRBD2	TRBJ2-7	TGTGCCAGCAGCTTAGGGAATAGCGGGAGTTCCGAGCAGTACTTC	CASSLGNSGSSEQYF
-	TRBV3-1/TRBV3-2	TRBD1	TRBJ1-5	TGTGCCAGCAGCGATGGACAGGGGGGGCAGCCCCAGCATTTT	CASSDGQGGQPQHF
-	TRBV6-5	TRBD2	TRBJ2-2	TGTGCCAGCAAAATAGCGGGACTCACCGGGGAGCTGTTTTTT	CASKIAGLTGELFF
once	TRBV9	-	TRBJ1-5	TGTGCCAGCAGCCCCACGGGTTATAGCAATCAGCCCCAGCATTTT	CASSPTGYSNQPQHF
-	TRBV6-5	TRBD1	TRBJ1-2	TGTGCCAGCAGCCTACGGGACAGGGAAGGCTATGGCTACACCTTC	CASSLRDREGYGYTF
-	TRBV5-6	TRBD2	TRBJ2-1	TGTGCCAGCAGCTTGACTGTCTGGACTAGCGGGATGTATGAGCAGTTCTTC	CASSLTVWTSGMYEQFF
-	TRBV6-5	TRBD2	TRBJ2-3	TGTGCCAGCAGTTACGGCGGGGGGGAAGATACGCAGTATTTT	CASSYGGGEDTQYF
-	TRBV6-5	TRBD1	TRBJ1-1	TGTGCCAGCAGTCCACCAGGGGGGACTGAAGCTTTCTTT	CASSPPGGTEAFF
-	TRBV18	-	TRBJ1-4	TGTGCCAGCTCACCATCGCACGGTGATAATGAAAAACTGTTTTTT	CASSPSHGDNEKLFF
-	TRBV7-9	-	TRBJ1-6	TGTGCCAGCAGCTTAGCTAGTAGGGGGAATTCACCCCTCCACTTT	CASSLASRGNSPLHF
-	TRBV3-1/TRBV3-2	TRBD2	TRBJ2-1	TGTGCCAGCAGCCCTAGAATACGACTAGCGGGAGGCTACAATGAGCAGTTCTTC	CASSPRIRLAGGYNEQFF
-	TRBV7-3	-	TRBJ2-2	TGTGCCAGCAGCTTACCAGGGTGGAACACCGGGGAGCTGTTTTTT	CASSLPGWNTGELFF
-	TRBV7-9	-	TRBJ2-7	TGTGCCAGCAGCTTAGAGAACACCTACGAGCAGTACTTC	CASSLENTYEQYF
-	TRBV27	TRBD1	TRBJ1-6	TGTGCCAGCAGTGCCGCCGGGACAGATAATTCACCCCTCCACTTT	CASSAAGTDNSPLHF
-	TRBV5-4	-	TRBJ2-3	TGTGCCAGCAGCCCGGAGAGGGTAAGCACAGATACGCAGTATTTT	CASSPERVSTDTQYF
-	TRBV7-2	-	TRBJ1-1	TGTGCCAGCAGTCTCAACAGGAACACTGAAGCTTTCTTT	CASSLNRNTEAFF
-	TRBV5-1	-	TRBJ1-2	TGCGCCAGCAGCTCGTCGCGAGGCTACACCTTC	CASSSSRGYTF
-	TRBV29-1	-	TRBJ2-5	TGCAGCATCGAAGGGGCGATGGAGACCCAGTACTTC	CSIEGAMETQYF
-	TRBV10-3	-	TRBJ2-5	TGTGCCGCCCAAACGGGGGGCCTGGACCAAGAGACCCAGTACTTC	CAAQTGGLDQETQYF
-	TRBV6-1	TRBD2	TRBJ2-7	TGTGCCAGCAGTGAAACCGGGACTAGTGGGCTCTACGAGCAGTACTTC	CASSETGTSGLYEQYF
once	TRBV12-3/TRBV12-4	-	TRBJ2-7	TGTGCCAGCAGTCCCGGCTACGAGCAGTACTTC	CASSPGYEQYF
-	TRBV7-9	TRBD2	TRBJ2-7	TGTGCCAGCACCCTCGGGGGGAAAGACGAGCAGTACTTC	CASTLGGKDEQYF
-	TRBV19	-	TRBJ1-5	TGTGCCAGTAGTATAGCTACAGACATCAATCAGCCCCAGCATTTT	CASSIATDINQPQHF
-	TRBV5-5	TRBD1	TRBJ2-4	TGTGCCAGCAGCTTGGAGGCTTGGGGCCAGGGGGACATTCAGTACTTC	CASSLEAWGQGDIQYF
-	TRBV2	-	TRBJ2-1	TGTGCCAGCAGTGGTGAAGCGCCAGCCATCGAGCAGTTCTTC	CASSGEAPAIEQFF
-	TRBV27	-	TRBJ1-1	TGTGCCAGCAGTTTAAAGCCGGTGAACACTGAAGCTTTCTTT	CASSLKPVNTEAFF
once	TRBV11-3	TRBD2	TRBJ2-1	TGTGCCAGCAGCTCACGGACTAGCGGGAGTTCGGGCAATGAGCAGTTCTTC	CASSSRTSGSSGNEQFF
-	TRBV20-1	TRBD1	TRBJ2-3	TGCAGTGCTAGTGCGACAGGGGGCGCATCAGATACGCAGTATTTT	CSASATGGASDTQYF
-	TRBV11-2	-	TRBJ2-3	TGTGCCAGCAGCACACGAATAGACGGAGGCTCCGGAGATACGCAGTATTTT	CASSTRIDGGSGDTQYF
-	TRBV3-1/TRBV3-2	-	TRBJ2-1	TGTGCCAGCAGCCAAATAGGAGGTGGCGCCTACAATGAGCAGTTCTTC	CASSQIGGGAYNEQFF
-	TRBV29-1	TRBD1	TRBJ2-1	TGCAGCGCCTCCCCTAGGGGACAGGGAGGCCGAAATGAGCAGTTCTTC	CSASPRGQGGRNEQFF
few	TRBV6-2/TRBV6-3	TRBD1	TRBJ2-7	TGTGCCAGCAGCGTGACAGGGGGCGCGTACGAGCAGTACTTC	CASSVTGGAYEQYF
-	TRBV19	-	TRBJ1-5	TGTGCCAGTAGTACCAGTACAGGTTCCAATCAGCCCCAGCATTTT	CASSTSTGSNQPQHF
-	TRBV29-1	TRBD1	TRBJ1-1	TGCAGCGTGAGGGACAGGGGTGCCCATCCTGAAGCTTTCTTT	CSVRDRGAHPEAFF
-	TRBV4-3	-	TRBJ1-5	TGCGCCAGCAGCCAAGGGACAGCCCAGCCCCAGCATTTT	CASSQGTAQPQHF
-	TRBV30	TRBD1	TRBJ1-5	TGTGCCTGGAGTGTAAGGTATGGACAGGGAACTAGTCAGCCCCAGCATTTT	CAWSVRYGQGTSQPQHF
-	TRBV7-8	TRBD2	TRBJ2-3	TGTGCCAGCAGGTTGCTTGCCGGGACGGGGGGACCAGATACGCAGTATTTT	CASRLLAGTGGPDTQYF
-	TRBV12-3/TRBV12-4	-	TRBJ2-5	TGTGCCAGCAAGCGGTTAGAGACCCAGTACTTC	CASKRLETQYF